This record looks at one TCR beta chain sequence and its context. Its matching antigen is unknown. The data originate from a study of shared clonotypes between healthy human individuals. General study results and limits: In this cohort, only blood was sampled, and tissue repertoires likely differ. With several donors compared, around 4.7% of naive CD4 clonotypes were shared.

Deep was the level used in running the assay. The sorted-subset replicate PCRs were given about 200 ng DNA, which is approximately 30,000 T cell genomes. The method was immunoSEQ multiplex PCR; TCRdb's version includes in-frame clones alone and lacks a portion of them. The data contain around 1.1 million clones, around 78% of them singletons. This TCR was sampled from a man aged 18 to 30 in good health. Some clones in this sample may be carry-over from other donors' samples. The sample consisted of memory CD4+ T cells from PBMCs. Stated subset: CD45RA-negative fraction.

The CDR3 is CASSESTDTQYF. The CDR3 DNA follows: TGTGCCAGCAGCGAGAGCACAGATACGCAGTATTTT. This chain joins TRBV6-1 and TRBJ2-3; D is ambiguous. V was pared by 6 bases and J by 0 bases, with 4 bases between. This CDR3 is 12 amino acids long. Germline V gene data show CDR1 as MNHNS and CDR2 as SASEGT.